These T cell receptor beta chains were read from a single sample in a study of OX40 agonist ivuxolimab in advanced cancers. Only in-frame clones appear in the TCRdb table, and some are missing; sequencing was by immunoSEQ multiplex PCR. The data show more than 75,000 clones, with 70% to 90% seen just once and approximately 0.99% held by the top ten. Sequenced material: CD4+ or CD8+ T cells sorted from blood, taken in a trial of the OX40 agonist ivuxolimab. The source is an adult with an advanced solid tumor such as melanoma, head and neck, liver or kidney cancer. CDR3s include the opening cysteine and the closing phenylalanine or tryptophan. D genes are given only for firm matches. Rows may omit the clone size; those that give it use once, few, many or a size class.

j_gene: TRBJ1-1
len: 13
v_gene: TRBV6-6
d_gene: NA
abundance: NA
CDR3nt: TGTGCCAGCAGTTACCCGGATGGGAGAAAAGCTTTCTTT
CDR3aa: CASSYPDGRKAFF

j_gene: TRBJ2-1
len: 17
v_gene: TRBV4-2
d_gene: TRBD2
abundance: NA
CDR3nt: TGTGCCAGCAGCCAACTTAGCGGGGCCCTCTCCTACAATGAGCAGTTCTTC
CDR3aa: CASSQLSGALSYNEQFF

j_gene: TRBJ2-1
len: 15
v_gene: TRBV5-4
d_gene: NA
abundance: NA
CDR3nt: TGTGCCAGCAGCTTGTTCTCCGGGGATTACAATGAGCAGTTCTTC
CDR3aa: CASSLFSGDYNEQFF

j_gene: TRBJ2-7
len: 14
v_gene: TRBV10-3
d_gene: NA
abundance: NA
CDR3nt: TGTGCCATCAGTGAGTCGAGAGAGGAGGGCCAGCAGTACTTC
CDR3aa: CAISESREEGQQYF

j_gene: TRBJ2-1
len: 13
v_gene: TRBV5-1
d_gene: NA
abundance: NA
CDR3nt: TGCGCCAGCAGCGTGGATGGTCTCAATGAGCAGTTCTTC
CDR3aa: CASSVDGLNEQFF

j_gene: TRBJ1-2
len: 16
v_gene: TRBV9
d_gene: NA
abundance: NA
CDR3nt: TGTGCCAGCAGCGTAGGCTGGCCGGGAGGGGGCTATGGCTACACCTTC
CDR3aa: CASSVGWPGGGYGYTF

j_gene: TRBJ2-1
len: 15
v_gene: TRBV7-6
d_gene: NA
abundance: once
CDR3nt: TGTGCCAGCAGCACGATCCGAGGCGGCGACAATGAGCAGTTCTTC
CDR3aa: CASSTIRGGDNEQFF

j_gene: TRBJ1-2
len: 16
v_gene: TRBV6-5
d_gene: NA
abundance: NA
CDR3nt: TGTGCCAGCAGTTACTCTTCGGGGGGGACGGGCTATGGCTACACCTTC
CDR3aa: CASSYSSGGTGYGYTF

j_gene: TRBJ2-2
len: 16
v_gene: TRBV11-1
d_gene: NA
abundance: NA
CDR3nt: TGTGCCAGCAGACCGCCAAACGGGGCAGGGACCGGGGAGCTGTTTTTT
CDR3aa: CASRPPNGAGTGELFF

j_gene: TRBJ2-3
len: 16
v_gene: TRBV11-2
d_gene: TRBD2
abundance: NA
CDR3nt: TGTGCCAGCAGAGCCCGAGCGGGAGTGAGCACAGATACGCAGTATTTT
CDR3aa: CASRARAGVSTDTQYF

j_gene: TRBJ2-6
len: 16
v_gene: TRBV15
d_gene: NA
abundance: NA
CDR3nt: TGTGCCACCAGCAGAGGGGAGACAGCTGGGGCCAACGTCCTGACTTTC
CDR3aa: CATSRGETAGANVLTF

j_gene: TRBJ2-1
len: 16
v_gene: TRBV5-1
d_gene: TRBD2
abundance: NA
CDR3nt: TGCGCCAGCAGCCCCTCCGGACTAGCGGCTTACAATGAGCAGTTCTTC
CDR3aa: CASSPSGLAAYNEQFF

j_gene: TRBJ2-7
len: 14
v_gene: TRBV5-1
d_gene: NA
abundance: NA
CDR3nt: TGCGCCAGCAGCGATCGGGACGGCCTCTACGAGCAGTACTTC
CDR3aa: CASSDRDGLYEQYF

j_gene: TRBJ2-2
len: 14
v_gene: TRBV30
d_gene: NA
abundance: NA
CDR3nt: TGTGCCTGGAATGTGGGACAGAACACCGGGGAGCTGTTTTTT
CDR3aa: CAWNVGQNTGELFF

j_gene: TRBJ2-7
len: 14
v_gene: TRBV7-6
d_gene: TRBD2
abundance: NA
CDR3nt: TGTGCCAGCAGCTTAGTAGGGACTAGCTACGAGCAGTACTTC
CDR3aa: CASSLVGTSYEQYF

j_gene: TRBJ2-5
len: 11
v_gene: TRBV6-1
d_gene: TRBD1
abundance: NA
CDR3nt: TGTGCCACCACAGGGGTCGAGACCCAGTACTTC
CDR3aa: CATTGVETQYF

j_gene: TRBJ1-2
len: 16
v_gene: TRBV6-6
d_gene: TRBD1
abundance: few
CDR3nt: TGTGCCACCATCGGGACGGGGGGACAGGGGGCGCTTGGCTACACCTTC
CDR3aa: CATIGTGGQGALGYTF